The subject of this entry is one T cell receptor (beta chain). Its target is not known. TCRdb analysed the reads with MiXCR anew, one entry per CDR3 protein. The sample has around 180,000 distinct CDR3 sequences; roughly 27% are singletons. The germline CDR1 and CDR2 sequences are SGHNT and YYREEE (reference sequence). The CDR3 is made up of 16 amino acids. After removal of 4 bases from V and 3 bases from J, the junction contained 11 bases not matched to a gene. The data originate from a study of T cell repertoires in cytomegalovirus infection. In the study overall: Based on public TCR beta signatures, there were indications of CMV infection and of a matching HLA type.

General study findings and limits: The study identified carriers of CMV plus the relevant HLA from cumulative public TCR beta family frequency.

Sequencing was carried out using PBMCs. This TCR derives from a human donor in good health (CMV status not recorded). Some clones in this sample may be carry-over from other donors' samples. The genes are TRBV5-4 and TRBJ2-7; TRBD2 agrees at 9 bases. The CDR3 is CASSRWEGSGGYEQYF. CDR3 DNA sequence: TGTGCCAGCAGCCGCTGGGAGGGTAGCGGGGGCTACGAGCAGTACTTC.